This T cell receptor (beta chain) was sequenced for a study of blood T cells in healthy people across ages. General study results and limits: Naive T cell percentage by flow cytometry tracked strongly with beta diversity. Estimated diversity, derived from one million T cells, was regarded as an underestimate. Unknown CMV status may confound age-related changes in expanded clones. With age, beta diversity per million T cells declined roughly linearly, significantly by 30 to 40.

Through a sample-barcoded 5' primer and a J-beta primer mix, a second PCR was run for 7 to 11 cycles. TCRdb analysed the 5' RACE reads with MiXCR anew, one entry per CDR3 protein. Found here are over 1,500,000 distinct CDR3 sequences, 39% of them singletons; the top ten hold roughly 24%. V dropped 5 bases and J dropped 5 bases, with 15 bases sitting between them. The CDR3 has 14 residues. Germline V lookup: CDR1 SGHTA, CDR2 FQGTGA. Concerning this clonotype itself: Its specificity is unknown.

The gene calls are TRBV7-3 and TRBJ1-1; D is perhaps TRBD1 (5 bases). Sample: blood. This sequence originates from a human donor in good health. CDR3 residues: CASSPREGWTEAFF. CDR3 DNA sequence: TGTGCCAGCAGCCCCCGGGAGGGGTGGACTGAAGCTTTCTTT. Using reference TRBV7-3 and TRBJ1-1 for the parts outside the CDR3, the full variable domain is GAGVSQTPSNKVTEKGKYVELRCDPISGHTALYWYRQSLGQGPEFLIYFQGTGAADDSGLPNDRFFAVRPEGSVSTLKIQRTERGDSAVYLCASSPREGWTEAFFGQGTRLTVV.